This T cell receptor (beta chain) came from a study of shared clonotypes between healthy human individuals. Deletions cut 4 bases from V and 7 bases from J, with 8 bases between. CDR1 and CDR2 (germline): SGHVS, FQNEAQ. The CDR3 contains 11 residues. Several immunoSEQ plates received, in even portions, the genomic DNA of each subset. As processed by the authors: Junction-only sequences without quality scores were provided by ImmunoSEQ, so filtering was different. Method: immunoSEQ multiplex PCR; TCRdb's copy keeps in-frame clones and lacks some. V and J calls and clone size are given by that table; D and trimming were obtained from the DNA. The data contain hundreds of thousands of clones, roughly 96% of them singletons. In the naive CD8 group, cells lacked CD45RO and were positively selected for CCR7, so terminally differentiated effector memory CD45RA+ cells were left out.

Sequencing was done on a sample of naive CD8+ T cells sorted from blood. This chain links TRBV7-8 with TRBJ2-7, with D possibly matching TRBD2 (6 bases). This receptor was taken from a woman under 40 in good health. CDR3 in amino acids: CASSSGVEQYF. CDR3 nucleotide sequence: TGTGCCAGCAGCTCGGGGGTTGAGCAGTACTTC.